This is a list of T cell receptor beta chains from one sample in a study of CD8 T cells in ankylosing spondylitis. TCRdb independently ran MiXCR on the 5' RACE reads; one entry per CDR3 protein. Here the sample spans 250,000 or so distinct CDR3 sequences, roughly a quarter being singletons. Sequencing was carried out using blood, either unsorted or a sorted T cell fraction (not recorded which). These receptors all come from a male donor with ankylosing spondylitis or in good health (not recorded which). Each CDR3 is given with its conserved first and last residue.

v_call: TRBV12-3/TRBV12-4; cdr3_aa: CASSSGGAWGEQFF
v_call: TRBV20-1; cdr3_aa: CSAREGSGALTEQFF
v_call: TRBV20-1; cdr3_aa: CSANIPRPDTQYF
v_call: TRBV20-1; cdr3_aa: CSASAGGRRNEQFF
v_call: TRBV5-5; cdr3_aa: CASSLLEANYGYTF
v_call: TRBV10-3; cdr3_aa: CAISLTSGVGELFF
v_call: TRBV6-5; cdr3_aa: CASSYVKEYQETQYF
v_call: TRBV28; cdr3_aa: CASVGGGGSYEQYF
v_call: TRBV7-6; cdr3_aa: CASSWPYSGANVLTF
v_call: TRBV9; cdr3_aa: CASSVTGGLYGYTF
v_call: TRBV20-1; cdr3_aa: CSASVVGTGGYTF
v_call: TRBV6-1; cdr3_aa: CASSLDWVVNQPQHF
v_call: TRBV6-2/TRBV6-3; cdr3_aa: CASSYGPTYEQYF
v_call: TRBV6-1; cdr3_aa: CASRPDRAQFNEQFF
v_call: TRBV29-1; cdr3_aa: CSARGQPSSYEQYF
v_call: TRBV10-1; cdr3_aa: CASSDRPSYEQYF
v_call: TRBV20-1; cdr3_aa: CSAPRDRGGEKLFF
v_call: TRBV12-3/TRBV12-4; cdr3_aa: CASSPDSLVGSTDTQYF
v_call: TRBV5-1; cdr3_aa: CASRVWSSGGEQYF
v_call: TRBV28; cdr3_aa: CASRPGLAGGRSYNEQFF
v_call: TRBV20-1; cdr3_aa: CSALQLGQSSYEQYF
v_call: TRBV27; cdr3_aa: CASSSRWTALGGELFF
v_call: TRBV29-1; cdr3_aa: CSVGYPQGGSYEQYF
v_call: TRBV12-3/TRBV12-4; cdr3_aa: CASSLRRERSGYTF
v_call: TRBV12-3/TRBV12-4; cdr3_aa: CASSQGQGYGYTF
v_call: TRBV10-3; cdr3_aa: CAISESPNEQFF
v_call: TRBV12-3/TRBV12-4; cdr3_aa: CASTRGQHYGYTF
v_call: TRBV29-1; cdr3_aa: CSVGTRMDTEAFF
v_call: TRBV20-1; cdr3_aa: CSARVQGTNTGELFF
v_call: TRBV12-3/TRBV12-4; cdr3_aa: CASSTSGGATDTQYF
v_call: TRBV12-3/TRBV12-4; cdr3_aa: CASSTGTQVSTDTQYF
v_call: TRBV20-1; cdr3_aa: CSARRQPSGYEQYF
v_call: TRBV7-2; cdr3_aa: CASSQDRVLEQFF
v_call: TRBV20-1; cdr3_aa: CSARDHGGAPYEQYF
v_call: TRBV6-5; cdr3_aa: CASSYGQGGSYEQYF
v_call: TRBV20-1; cdr3_aa: CSARPTSGGGDEQFF
v_call: TRBV12-3/TRBV12-4; cdr3_aa: CASSLDHRGSYEQYF
v_call: TRBV12-3/TRBV12-4; cdr3_aa: CASRLGQGHLDGYTF
v_call: TRBV12-3/TRBV12-4; cdr3_aa: CASSLQNSNQPQHF
v_call: TRBV12-3/TRBV12-4; cdr3_aa: CASSPGLLNTYEQYF
v_call: TRBV20-1; cdr3_aa: CSARDRRETQYF
v_call: TRBV20-1; cdr3_aa: CSAQTGGRETQYF
v_call: TRBV20-1; cdr3_aa: CSASSSGGPTYEQYF
v_call: TRBV4-2; cdr3_aa: CASSIEAGVYNEQFF
v_call: TRBV24-1; cdr3_aa: CATSGGAQSSTDTQYF
v_call: TRBV20-1; cdr3_aa: CSAGSDSPYEQYF
v_call: TRBV30; cdr3_aa: CAWTGIYTGELFF
v_call: TRBV12-3/TRBV12-4; cdr3_aa: CASSFGQGNTIYF
v_call: TRBV20-1; cdr3_aa: CSARGTLLNSYEQYF
v_call: TRBV12-3/TRBV12-4; cdr3_aa: CASSELAGANVLTF
v_call: TRBV25-1; cdr3_aa: CASSPRGSSPLHF
v_call: TRBV20-1; cdr3_aa: CSAKGRGHSNQPQHF
v_call: TRBV20-1; cdr3_aa: CSASPAPRQAAYEQYF
v_call: TRBV19; cdr3_aa: CASRDRMRKDEQFF
v_call: TRBV20-1; cdr3_aa: CSARGDGENEKLFF
v_call: TRBV12-3/TRBV12-4; cdr3_aa: CASSPGQGGQETQYF
v_call: TRBV12-3/TRBV12-4; cdr3_aa: CASSSYSGGGETQYF
v_call: TRBV6-1; cdr3_aa: CASSTDSGTGELFF